Listed here are 28 T cell receptor beta chains from one sample, sequenced in a study of T cell repertoires and HLA-DP antigens. This table comes from immunoSEQ multiplex PCR, and its TCRdb copy is limited to in-frame clones, with some not included. The sample lists almost 90,000 clones, approximately 86% occurring once. Their antigen targets remain unknown. The specimen was CD4+ T cells from PBMCs. These receptors were collected from a man aged 45-65 years in good health and CMV-seronegative.

The V gene is TRBV27, the J gene TRBJ2-3; D not resolved. Germline CDR1 is MNHEY and CDR2 is SMNVEV (reference sequence). Between the trimmed V and J ends, which lost 2 bases and 2 bases, there was a span of 8 bases. The CDR3 totals 14 residues. CDR3 protein: CASSLGKATDTQYF. CDR3 sequence (DNA): TGTGCCAGCAGTTTAGGCAAAGCCACAGATACGCAGTATTTT.

This chain uses TRBV19 with TRBJ2-7; 10 positions agree with TRBD1. Germline values: CDR1 LNHDA, CDR2 SQIVND (reference sequence). V lost 3 bases to trimming and J lost 5 bases; unmatched junction nucleotides: 7. The CDR3 has 15 residues. Here the CDR3 DNA reads TGTGCCAGTAGTATTCCGGGACAGGGGAGCCACGAGCAGTACTTC. Its protein product is CASSIPGQGSHEQYF.

In its sample, this clone was seen once. The rearrangement links TRBV4-3 to TRBJ1-3, with 10 bases aligning to TRBD1. Unmatched junction bases numbered 8, after V lost 2 bases and J lost 4 bases. Germline V CDR1 and CDR2: LGHNA, YSLEER. The CDR3 totals 17 residues. CDR3 coding DNA: TGCGCCAGCAGCCAATCCCTGGGGACAGGGGCCGGAAACACCATATATTTT. The encoded protein is CASSQSLGTGAGNTIYF.

This chain connects TRBV28 to TRBJ1-3; TRBD1 might be the D (5 bases). There are 15 residues in the CDR3. CDR1 and CDR2 from the germline V gene are MDHEN and SYDVKM. The V and J ends lost 2 bases and 4 bases respectively, with 12 bases between them. Here the CDR3 reads CASSLQGFWGNTIYF. The CDR3 DNA sequence: TGTGCCAGCAGTTTACAGGGATTCTGGGGAAACACCATATATTTT. Full variable domain (missing parts from reference TRBV28 and TRBJ1-3): DVKVTQSSRYLVKRTGEKVFLECVQDMDHENMFWYRQDPGLGLRLIYFSYDVKMKEKGDIPEGYSVSREKKERFSLILESASTNQTSMYLCASSLQGFWGNTIYFGEGSWLTVV.

The table lists this clone with a count of one. The V and J genes are TRBV7-9 and TRBJ1-2; maybe TRBD1 (6 bases). The CDR3 spans 16 residues. From germline, CDR1 is SEHNR and CDR2 FQNEAQ (reference sequence). The V and J ends lost 5 bases and 0 bases respectively, with 16 bases between them. As DNA, the CDR3 is TGTGCCAGCAGCACTTGGGGGGACAACTCTAACTATGGCTACACCTTC. Translating gives CASSTWGDNSNYGYTF.

This chain joins TRBV7-2 and TRBJ2-7; TRBD2 aligns across 10 bases. Germline loops: CDR1 SGHTA, CDR2 FQGNSA. This CDR3 comprises 13 residues. The ends lost 5 bases at V and 7 bases at J; junction bases unmatched: 5. The DNA for the CDR3 is TGTGCCAGCAGCACCTCTAGCGGGAGAGAGCAGTACTTC. As protein: CASSTSSGREQYF.

V gene TRBV27 combines with J gene TRBJ1-1; D possibly corresponds to TRBD1 (6 bases). This CDR3 region has 13 residues. V shed 6 bases and J shed 10 bases, with 18 bases lying between them. The V gene's germline CDR1 is MNHEY and CDR2 SMNVEV (reference sequence). CDR3 sequence: CASRTAEGVAAFF. CDR3 DNA sequence: TGTGCCAGCAGAACGGCCGAGGGGGTGGCAGCTTTCTTT.

As concerns this clone: The junction departs from germline at one end; a sequencing error may be responsible. The V and J genes are TRBV7-6 and TRBJ1-1; 8 nucleotides agree with TRBD1. From germline, CDR1 is SGHVS and CDR2 FNYEAQ. CDR3 length: 18 amino acids. This CDR3 is CASSLAGQGARLKTEAFF. The DNA of the CDR3 is TGTGCCAGCAGCTTAGCCGGCCAGGGGGCGCGTTTGAAGACTGAAGCTTTCTTT.

The count of this clone is one. V and J are TRBV28 and TRBJ1-2, with 8 bases identical to TRBD1. The germline V gene encodes CDR1 MDHEN and CDR2 SYDVKM. CDR3 length equals 15 residues. With V trimmed by 5 bases and J by 8 bases, 13 bases remained unmatched. Here the CDR3 reads CASSVEQGALRGYTF. CDR3 nucleotides: TGTGCCAGCAGTGTTGAGCAGGGGGCTTTAAGGGGCTACACCTTC.

The sample holds a few counts of this clone. The rearrangement uses TRBV30 and TRBJ2-1, with 7 nucleotides matching TRBD1. Trimming removed 4 bases from V and 2 bases from J; junction bases left unmatched: 5. The CDR3 has 14 residues. Germline V gives CDR1 GTSNPN, CDR2 SVGIG (reference sequence). Written as DNA, the CDR3 is TGTGCCTGGACGGACAGGACCCCCTACAATGAGCAGTTCTTC. The encoded protein is CAWTDRTPYNEQFF.

The J gene is TRBJ2-7, the V gene TRBV7-6; 9 bases map to TRBD2. The CDR3 contains 16 residues. With V trimmed by 1 base and J by 2 bases, 6 bases remained unmatched. Germline lookup yields CDR1 SGHVS and CDR2 FNYEAQ. CDR3 sequence: CASSLGGSGSTYEQYF. CDR3 bases: TGTGCCAGCAGCTTAGGTGGTAGCGGGAGCACCTACGAGCAGTACTTC.

This chain links TRBV5-5 with TRBJ2-7; tentatively, D is TRBD1 or TRBD2 (5 bases each). This CDR3 has 14 amino acids. V was shortened by 3 bases and J by 6 bases, with 16 bases between the two germline ends. CDR1 and CDR2 (germline): SGHKS, YYEKEE (reference sequence). The CDR3 protein is CASSSGRARPEQYF. The CDR3 nucleotides are TGTGCCAGCAGCTCGGGACGAGCTCGCCCCGAGCAGTACTTC. Supplemented by reference TRBV5-5 and TRBJ2-7, the full variable domain reads DAGVTQSPTHLIKTRGQQVTLRCSPISGHKSVSWYQQVLGQGPQFIFQYYEKEERGRGNFPDRFSARQFPNYSSELNVNALLLGDSALYLCASSSGRARPEQYFGPGTRLTVT.

The J gene is TRBJ2-4, the V gene TRBV13; 9 bases line up with TRBD2. The CDR3 runs 16 residues. V trimming: 0 bases; J trimming: 8 bases; junction bases outside the gene matches: 8. The germline V gene encodes CDR1 PRHDT and CDR2 FYEKMQ (reference sequence). CDR3 region: CASSLGHRREGDIQYF. CDR3 in DNA: TGTGCCAGCAGCTTAGGCCATCGGCGGGAGGGTGACATTCAGTACTTC.

This chain links TRBV20-1 with TRBJ2-3, with no clear D. Germline lookup yields CDR1 DFQATT and CDR2 SNEGSKA (reference sequence). The CDR3 totals 11 residues. V was clipped by 3 bases and J by 7 bases, with 8 bases between them. As DNA, the CDR3 is TGCAGTGCTAGTAGCTCGAATACGCAGTATTTT. This codes for CSASSSNTQYF.

CDR3 sequence (DNA): TGTGCCAGCACCGTTGGGGTGTGGAGCCACGAGCAGTACTTC. Translating it yields CASTVGVWSHEQYF. The V call is TRBV28, the J call TRBJ2-7; D is unclear. Germline lookup yields CDR1 MDHEN and CDR2 SYDVKM. The CDR3 runs 14 residues. The germline V and J ends were trimmed by 7 bases and 5 bases, with 18 bases remaining between them.

This sequence joins TRBV7-9 and TRBJ2-1; 7 nucleotides line up with TRBD1. The trim removed 1 base at V and 7 bases at J, leaving 1 base unmatched. The germline gives CDR1 SEHNR, CDR2 FQNEAQ (reference sequence). This CDR3 region has 13 residues. CDR3 region: CASSLDRGNEQFF. CDR3 DNA: TGTGCCAGCAGCTTAGACAGGGGAAATGAGCAGTTCTTC.

The rearrangement uses TRBV29-1 and TRBJ2-7; 9 positions match TRBD2. V gave up 0 bases and J gave up 6 bases; unmatched junction bases: 3. The CDR3 has 13 amino acids. Per germline, CDR1 SQVTM and CDR2 ANQGSEA. The CDR3 DNA follows: TGCAGCGTTGAAGATCCTAGCGGGACCGAGCAGTACTTC. This sequence encodes CSVEDPSGTEQYF.

V usage is TRBV7-9 and J usage is TRBJ2-5; no reliable D call. V lost 5 bases and J 2 bases, leaving 12 bases between the germline ends. This CDR3 comprises 14 residues. The germline CDR1 and CDR2 sequences are SEHNR and FQNEAQ (reference sequence). The CDR3 DNA reads as TGTGCCAGCAGCCGCGGCGCGATTCAAGAGACCCAGTACTTC. It is translated as CASSRGAIQETQYF.

The rearrangement links TRBV27 to TRBJ2-3; D is perhaps TRBD1 or TRBD2 (5 bases each). With 1 base removed from V and 1 base from J, the gap between germline ends came to 18 bases. Germline loops: CDR1 MNHEY, CDR2 SMNVEV (reference sequence). The CDR3 is 18 residues long. CDR3 DNA: TGTGCCAGCAGTTTATACCCCAGGGCTAGCAGACGCACAGATACGCAGTATTTT. As protein: CASSLYPRASRRTDTQYF.

The chain has TRBV5-4 and TRBJ2-7, with a possible D match to TRBD1 (6 bases). The V gene's germline CDR1 is SGHNT and CDR2 YYREEE (reference sequence). The CDR3 runs to 14 residues. V gave up 4 bases and J gave up 2 bases, with 13 bases separating them. CDR3 amino acids: CASSGTGRTYEQYF. CDR3 sequence (DNA): TGTGCCAGCAGCGGAACAGGGCGGACCTACGAGCAGTACTTC. The full variable domain, rest sourced from reference TRBV5-4 and TRBJ2-7, is ETGVTQSPTHLIKTRGQQVTLRCSSQSGHNTVSWYQQALGQGPQFIFQYYREEENGRGNFPPRFSGLQFPNYSSELNVNALELDDSALYLCASSGTGRTYEQYFGPGTRLTVT.

The CDR3 DNA reads TGTGCCTGGACTGAACTAGCGGCCAGCACAGATACGCAGTATTTT. The encoded protein is CAWTELAASTDTQYF. The chain combines TRBV30 with TRBJ2-3; TRBD2 matches 8 bases. With V trimmed by 4 bases and J by 0 bases, 6 bases remained unmatched. This CDR3 spans 15 amino acids. Germline CDR1 is GTSNPN and CDR2 is SVGIG (reference sequence).

V usage is TRBV7-9 and J usage is TRBJ2-6; no clear D. Between the trimmed V and J ends, which lost 5 bases and 1 base, there was a span of 3 bases. The CDR3 is made up of 13 amino acids. The V gene's germline CDR1 is SEHNR and CDR2 FQNEAQ (reference sequence). The DNA of the CDR3 is TGTGCCAGCAGCCCGTCTGGGGCCAACGTCCTGACTTTC. It encodes CASSPSGANVLTF. Based on the CDR3 plus reference TRBV7-9 and TRBJ2-6, the full variable domain is DTGVSQNPRHKITKRGQNVTFRCDPISEHNRLYWYRQTLGQGPEFLTYFQNEAQLEKSRLLSDRFSAERPKGSFSTLEIQRTEQGDSAMYLCASSPSGANVLTFGAGSRLTVL.

V is TRBV30 and J is TRBJ1-2; D gene uncertain. From germline, CDR1 is GTSNPN and CDR2 SVGIG (reference sequence). This CDR3 region has 14 residues. Trimming pared 0 bases from V and 3 bases from J, leaving 11 bases between. This CDR3 reads CAWSVSFGDYGYTF. DNA of the CDR3: TGTGCCTGGAGTGTATCTTTCGGGGACTATGGCTACACCTTC.

This chain uses TRBV19 with TRBJ1-1; D gene unclear. Germline V lookup: CDR1 LNHDA, CDR2 SQIVND (reference sequence). Trimming pared 7 bases from V and 0 bases from J, leaving 9 bases between. This CDR3 spans 13 amino acids. The chain's CDR3 is CASNGNMNTEAFF. CDR3 sequence (DNA): TGTGCCAGTAACGGCAACATGAACACTGAAGCTTTCTTT.

V and J are TRBV10-3 and TRBJ2-7, with D possibly TRBD1 on 6 matching bases. The CDR3 covers 14 residues. V lost 0 bases to trimming and J lost 7 bases, with 13 bases between them. Germline loops: CDR1 ENHRY, CDR2 SYGVKD. CDR3 protein: CAISESRGNREQYF. The CDR3 DNA follows: TGTGCCATCAGTGAGTCAAGGGGGAACCGGGAGCAGTACTTC.

The chain has TRBV11-1 and TRBJ2-3; weak D call: TRBD2 (6 bases). Per germline, CDR1 SGHAT and CDR2 FQDESV (reference sequence). V lost 5 bases and J 1 base, leaving 19 bases between the germline ends. The length of the CDR3 is 17 residues. For the CDR3, the DNA is TGTGCCAGCAGCCTAAGAGACGGGGGATTAGGCACAGATACGCAGTATTTT. Translation gives CASSLRDGGLGTDTQYF.

The V call is TRBV11-2, the J call TRBJ2-1; 7 positions match TRBD2. The CDR3 covers 16 residues. V shed 0 bases and J 8 bases; nucleotides not matched to a gene: 10. Germline CDR1 reads SGHAT; CDR2 reads FQNNGV. This chain's CDR3 is CASSLDGGGFGDEQFF. In nucleotides, the CDR3 is TGTGCCAGCAGCTTAGACGGCGGGGGTTTTGGAGATGAGCAGTTCTTC.

This chain joins TRBV2 and TRBJ2-1; 9 bases line up with TRBD2. The V segment lost 2 bases and the J segment 7 bases; nucleotides outside the gene matches: 9. CDR3 length: 16 residues. The germline V gene encodes CDR1 SNHLY and CDR2 FYNNEI. The CDR3, as DNA: TGTGCCAGCAGTGAACGGCTAGCGGGGTCATATAATGAGCAGTTCTTC. This gives the protein CASSERLAGSYNEQFF.